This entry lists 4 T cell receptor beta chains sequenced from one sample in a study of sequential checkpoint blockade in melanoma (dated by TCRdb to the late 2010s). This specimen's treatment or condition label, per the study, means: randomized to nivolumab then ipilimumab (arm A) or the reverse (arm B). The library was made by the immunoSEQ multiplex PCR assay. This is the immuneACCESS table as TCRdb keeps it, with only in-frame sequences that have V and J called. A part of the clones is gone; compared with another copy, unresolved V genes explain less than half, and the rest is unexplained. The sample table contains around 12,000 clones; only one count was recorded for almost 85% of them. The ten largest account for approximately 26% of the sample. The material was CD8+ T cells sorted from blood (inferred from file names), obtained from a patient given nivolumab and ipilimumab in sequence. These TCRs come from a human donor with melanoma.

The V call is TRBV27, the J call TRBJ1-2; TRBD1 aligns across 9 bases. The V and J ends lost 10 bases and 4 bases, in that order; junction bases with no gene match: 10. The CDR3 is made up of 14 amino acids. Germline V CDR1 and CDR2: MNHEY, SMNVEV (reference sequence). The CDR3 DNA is TGTGCCACTCAATCCGGGACAGGGACCTATGGCTACACCTTC. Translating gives CATQSGTGTYGYTF.

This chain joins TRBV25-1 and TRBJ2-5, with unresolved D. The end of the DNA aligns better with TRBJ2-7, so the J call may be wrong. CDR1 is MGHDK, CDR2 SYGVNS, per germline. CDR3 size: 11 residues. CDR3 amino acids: CASTYSYEQYF. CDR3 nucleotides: TGTGCCAGCACTTATTCCTACGAGCAGTACTTC.

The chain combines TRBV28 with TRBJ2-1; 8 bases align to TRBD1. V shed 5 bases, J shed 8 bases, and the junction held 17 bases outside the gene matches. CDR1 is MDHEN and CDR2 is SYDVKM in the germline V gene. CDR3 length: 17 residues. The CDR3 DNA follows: TGTGCCAGCAGTCCGGGACAGGAAATCCGACGACTGGATGAGCAGTTCTTC. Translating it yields CASSPGQEIRRLDEQFF.

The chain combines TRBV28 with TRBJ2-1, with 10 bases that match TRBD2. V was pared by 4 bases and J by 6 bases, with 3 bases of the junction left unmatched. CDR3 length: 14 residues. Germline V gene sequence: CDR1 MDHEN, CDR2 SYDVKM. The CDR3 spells CASSYSGRGNEQFF. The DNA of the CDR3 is TGTGCCAGCAGTTACAGCGGGAGGGGCAATGAGCAGTTCTTC. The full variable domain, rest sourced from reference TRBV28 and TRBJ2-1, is DVKVTQSSRYLVKRTGEKVFLECVQDMDHENMFWYRQDPGLGLRLIYFSYDVKMKEKGDIPEGYSVSREKKERFSLILESASTNQTSMYLCASSYSGRGNEQFFGPGTRLTVL.